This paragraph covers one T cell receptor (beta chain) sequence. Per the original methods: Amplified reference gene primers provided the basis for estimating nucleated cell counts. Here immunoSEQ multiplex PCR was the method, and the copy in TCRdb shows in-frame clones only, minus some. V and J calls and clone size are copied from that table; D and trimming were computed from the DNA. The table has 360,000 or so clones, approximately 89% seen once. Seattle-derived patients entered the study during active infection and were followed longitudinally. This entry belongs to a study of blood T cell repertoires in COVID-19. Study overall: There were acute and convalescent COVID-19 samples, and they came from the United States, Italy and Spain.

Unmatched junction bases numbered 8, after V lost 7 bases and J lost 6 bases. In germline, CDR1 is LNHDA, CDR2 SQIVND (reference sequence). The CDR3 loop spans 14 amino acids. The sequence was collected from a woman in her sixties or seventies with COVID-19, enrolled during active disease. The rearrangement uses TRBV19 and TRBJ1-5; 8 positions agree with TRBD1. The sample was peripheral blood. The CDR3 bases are TGTGCCAGTAATACAGGGGGATGGGGTCAGCCCCAGCATTTT. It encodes CASNTGGWGQPQHF.